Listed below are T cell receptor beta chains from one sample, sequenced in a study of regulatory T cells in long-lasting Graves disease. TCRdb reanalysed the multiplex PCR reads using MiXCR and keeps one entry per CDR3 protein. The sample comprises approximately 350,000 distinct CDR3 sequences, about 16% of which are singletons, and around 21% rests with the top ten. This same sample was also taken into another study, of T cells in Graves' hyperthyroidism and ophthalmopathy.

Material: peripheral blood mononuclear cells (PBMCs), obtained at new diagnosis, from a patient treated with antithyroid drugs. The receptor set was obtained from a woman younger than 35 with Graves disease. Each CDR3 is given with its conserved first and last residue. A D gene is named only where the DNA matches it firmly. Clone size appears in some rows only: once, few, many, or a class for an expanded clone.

CDR3 DNA: TGCGCCAGCAGCCAAGGGGCAGGAGAATGGCCCCAGCATTTT
CDR3 protein: CASSQGAGEWPQHF
clone size: many
V gene: TRBV4-1
J gene: TRBJ1-5
D gene: .

CDR3 DNA: TGCGCCGGCAGCTTGGCAGGGAACGAGCAGTACTTC
CDR3 protein: CAGSLAGNEQYF
clone size: .
V gene: TRBV5-1
J gene: TRBJ2-7
D gene: .

CDR3 DNA: TGTGCCATCAGTGTGACAGGGGGCATTGGAGTGAACACTGAAGCTTTCTTT
CDR3 protein: CAISVTGGIGVNTEAFF
clone size: many
V gene: TRBV10-3
J gene: TRBJ1-1
D gene: TRBD1

CDR3 DNA: TGTGCCAGCAGCCCTCGAGGACTAGCGGGCGGGGAGACCCAGTACTTC
CDR3 protein: CASSPRGLAGGETQYF
clone size: .
V gene: TRBV7-8
J gene: TRBJ2-5
D gene: TRBD2

CDR3 DNA: TGCGCCAGCAGCTTGCCGGGACAGTTATACAATGAGCAGTTCTTC
CDR3 protein: CASSLPGQLYNEQFF
clone size: many
V gene: TRBV5-1
J gene: TRBJ2-1
D gene: TRBD1

CDR3 DNA: TGTGCCAGCAGCGTAGCTCAACGGGTGGCAGATACGCAGTGTTTT
CDR3 protein: CASSVAQRVADTQCF
clone size: few
V gene: TRBV9
J gene: TRBJ2-3
D gene: .

CDR3 DNA: TGTGCCAGCAGTGAGGACAGGGGGGAGGGTGAAGCTTTCTTT
CDR3 protein: CASSEDRGEGEAFF
clone size: many
V gene: TRBV2
J gene: TRBJ1-1
D gene: TRBD1

CDR3 DNA: TGTGCCAGCAGTTTATTGCAGGGCGTCTACGAGCAGTACTTC
CDR3 protein: CASSLLQGVYEQYF
clone size: many
V gene: TRBV28
J gene: TRBJ2-7
D gene: .

CDR3 DNA: TGTGCCATCAGTGAATCGACAGGAACCCTCTACGGGGGCTACACCTTC
CDR3 protein: CAISESTGTLYGGYTF
clone size: many
V gene: TRBV10-3
J gene: TRBJ1-2
D gene: .

CDR3 DNA: TGTGCCAGCAGCTTAGTTGGATGGGAGCCCATCTACAATGAGCAGTTCTTC
CDR3 protein: CASSLVGWEPIYNEQFF
clone size: many
V gene: TRBV7-6
J gene: TRBJ2-1
D gene: .

CDR3 DNA: TGTGCCAGCAGCTCGGAAAGATATAGCAATCAGCCCCAGCATTTT
CDR3 protein: CASSSERYSNQPQHF
clone size: many
V gene: TRBV5-6
J gene: TRBJ1-5
D gene: .

CDR3 DNA: TGCAGCGTTACGACACCACCAACTAATGAAAAACTGTTTTTT
CDR3 protein: CSVTTPPTNEKLFF
clone size: .
V gene: TRBV29-1
J gene: TRBJ1-4
D gene: .

CDR3 DNA: TGTGCCAGCAGTTTAGGAAAGACAGGGGTCACCGGGGAGCTGTTTTTT
CDR3 protein: CASSLGKTGVTGELFF
clone size: many
V gene: TRBV12-3/TRBV12-4
J gene: TRBJ2-2
D gene: TRBD1

CDR3 DNA: TGTGCCAGCAGTTTAGGGGCTAGCGGGAGCTCCTACAATGAGCAGTTCTTC
CDR3 protein: CASSLGASGSSYNEQFF
clone size: .
V gene: TRBV12-3/TRBV12-4
J gene: TRBJ2-1
D gene: TRBD2

CDR3 DNA: TGCAGCGTGGGGACAGGGGGGAACGAGCAGTACTTC
CDR3 protein: CSVGTGGNEQYF
clone size: few
V gene: TRBV29-1
J gene: TRBJ2-7
D gene: TRBD1

CDR3 DNA: TGTGCCATCAGTGAGGCGGGGAAGACCGGGGAGCTGTTTTTT
CDR3 protein: CAISEAGKTGELFF
clone size: .
V gene: TRBV10-3
J gene: TRBJ2-2
D gene: .

CDR3 DNA: TGTGCCAGCAGCTTGGCCATGACTAGCGATCTAGCCAAAAACATTCAGTACTTC
CDR3 protein: CASSLAMTSDLAKNIQYF
clone size: many
V gene: TRBV5-8
J gene: TRBJ2-4
D gene: TRBD2

CDR3 DNA: TGTGCCAGCAGCCAACCGGGACAGGGATCCGGGGAGCTGTTTTTT
CDR3 protein: CASSQPGQGSGELFF
clone size: many
V gene: TRBV3-1
J gene: TRBJ2-2
D gene: TRBD1

CDR3 DNA: TGTGCCAGCAGCGGTTATACAGGGGGCGGCGGCTACACCTTC
CDR3 protein: CASSGYTGGGGYTF
clone size: many
V gene: TRBV2
J gene: TRBJ1-2
D gene: TRBD1

CDR3 DNA: TGTGCCAGCAGTTACGGGGGCTCCTATAATTCACCCCTCCACTTT
CDR3 protein: CASSYGGSYNSPLHF
clone size: .
V gene: TRBV6-5
J gene: TRBJ1-6
D gene: .

CDR3 DNA: TGCGCCAGCAGCCCGATCTCCCGTAAGGGCGTGGAGACCCAGTACTTC
CDR3 protein: CASSPISRKGVETQYF
clone size: many
V gene: TRBV5-1
J gene: TRBJ2-5
D gene: .

CDR3 DNA: TGTGCCAGCAGTTACTCGAAAGTCATCTATGGCTACACCTTC
CDR3 protein: CASSYSKVIYGYTF
clone size: many
V gene: TRBV6-5
J gene: TRBJ1-2
D gene: .

CDR3 DNA: TGTGCCAGCCAAAATCAGCCCCAGCATTTT
CDR3 protein: CASQNQPQHF
clone size: .
V gene: TRBV27
J gene: TRBJ1-5
D gene: .

CDR3 DNA: TGTGCCAGCGAAGGGACAGGGGAAAACTATGGCTACACCTTC
CDR3 protein: CASEGTGENYGYTF
clone size: .
V gene: TRBV2
J gene: TRBJ1-2
D gene: TRBD1

CDR3 DNA: TGTGCCAGCAGCACCCGACAGGCACCCGGGGCTGAAGCTTTCTTT
CDR3 protein: CASSTRQAPGAEAFF
clone size: few
V gene: TRBV7-2
J gene: TRBJ1-1
D gene: .

CDR3 DNA: TGTGCCAGCAGTTTTGCAGGGCCCCTAAACGCCGGGGAGCTGTTTTTT
CDR3 protein: CASSFAGPLNAGELFF
clone size: many
V gene: TRBV28
J gene: TRBJ2-2
D gene: .

CDR3 DNA: TGTGCCAGCAGCTTAGAGGGGGGACCCCGGGAGCAGTACTTC
CDR3 protein: CASSLEGGPREQYF
clone size: many
V gene: TRBV11-1
J gene: TRBJ2-7
D gene: .

CDR3 DNA: TGTGCCAGCAGTATCCGACAGGTCTCCCGCTACGAGCAGTACTTC
CDR3 protein: CASSIRQVSRYEQYF
clone size: .
V gene: TRBV3-1
J gene: TRBJ2-7
D gene: .

CDR3 DNA: TGTGCCAGCAGCCAAGACCGGGGGGTCGAGGGCTACACCTTC
CDR3 protein: CASSQDRGVEGYTF
clone size: many
V gene: TRBV3-1
J gene: TRBJ1-2
D gene: .

CDR3 DNA: TGTGCCGGAATAAGCGGGGGGCCTCAAGAGACCCAGTACTTC
CDR3 protein: CAGISGGPQETQYF
clone size: many
V gene: TRBV2
J gene: TRBJ2-5
D gene: TRBD2

CDR3 DNA: TGTGCCAGCAGCTCCATTGAAGAGACCCAGTACTTC
CDR3 protein: CASSSIEETQYF
clone size: many
V gene: TRBV7-9
J gene: TRBJ2-5
D gene: .

CDR3 DNA: TGCAGTGCCCGCCCCCCCCGGGGGGGCTACAATGAGCAGTTCTTC
CDR3 protein: CSARPPRGGYNEQFF
clone size: .
V gene: TRBV20-1
J gene: TRBJ2-1
D gene: TRBD2

CDR3 DNA: TGCGCCAGCAGAGCGGCCTTAACGTCGCCCCTCCACTTT
CDR3 protein: CASRAALTSPLHF
clone size: many
V gene: TRBV6-2/TRBV6-3
J gene: TRBJ1-6
D gene: .